The clone carrying this T cell receptor (beta chain) occurred a few times. Original data processing: Amplified reference gene primers provided the basis for estimating nucleated cell counts. The repertoire was sequenced with immunoSEQ multiplex PCR; TCRdb's copy has only in-frame clones and lacks some. Clonal size and the V and J genes are those of that table, whereas D and trimming came from the DNA. The sample lists about 45,000 clones, 75% to 85% seen once, with under 8.5% in the top ten. This sample is part of a study of blood T cell repertoires in COVID-19. Background on the study: Nucleic acid was either cDNA or gDNA, and it came from T cells, B-cell-depleted T cells, or PBMCs.

The CDR3 runs 16 residues. V lost 7 bases, J lost 2 bases, and 13 bases stayed unmatched. Germline assignment: CDR1 LNHDA and CDR2 SQIVND (reference sequence). Sequencing was done on a sample of peripheral blood. The chain employs TRBV19 and TRBJ2-7; 8 bases match TRBD1. The source of this sequence is a man older than 75 in a cohort sampled during active COVID-19. Here the CDR3 reads CASTYSTGTGPYEQYF. The CDR3 coding sequence is TGTGCCAGTACCTATTCCACCGGGACAGGACCCTACGAGCAGTACTTC.